This T cell receptor (beta chain) comes out of a study of cytomegalovirus exposure and HLA in healthy donors. Study-wide results and limits: Of the V segments, some could not be distinguished, including TRBV6-2 and TRBV6-3, and were excluded. Through in vitro validation, a few CMV-associated chains were shown to be specific for CMV antigens. Overall, some 160 TCR beta chains were annotated as cytomegalovirus-associated. A later analysis found common viral pathogens apparently linked to several of the most significant clusters.

The PCR ran on 60 Vbeta and 13 Jbeta primers. Here immunoSEQ multiplex PCR was the method, and the copy in TCRdb shows in-frame clones only, minus some. The table includes about 190,000 clones, approximately 75% detected once. Worth noting for this clone: What it binds is not known.

The germline V gene has CDR1 MDHEN and CDR2 SYDVKM. The length of the CDR3 is 15 residues. V was trimmed by 5 bases and J by 3 bases, leaving 16 bases between them. The rearrangement uses TRBV28 and TRBJ1-1; tentative D call: TRBD1 (6 bases). This clonotype was obtained from a man aged 25 to 45 in good health and CMV-seropositive. Material: PBMCs. DNA of the CDR3: TGTGCCAGCAGTCTAGGGGGAACGGGATACACTGAAGCTTTCTTT. This encodes CASSLGGTGYTEAFF.